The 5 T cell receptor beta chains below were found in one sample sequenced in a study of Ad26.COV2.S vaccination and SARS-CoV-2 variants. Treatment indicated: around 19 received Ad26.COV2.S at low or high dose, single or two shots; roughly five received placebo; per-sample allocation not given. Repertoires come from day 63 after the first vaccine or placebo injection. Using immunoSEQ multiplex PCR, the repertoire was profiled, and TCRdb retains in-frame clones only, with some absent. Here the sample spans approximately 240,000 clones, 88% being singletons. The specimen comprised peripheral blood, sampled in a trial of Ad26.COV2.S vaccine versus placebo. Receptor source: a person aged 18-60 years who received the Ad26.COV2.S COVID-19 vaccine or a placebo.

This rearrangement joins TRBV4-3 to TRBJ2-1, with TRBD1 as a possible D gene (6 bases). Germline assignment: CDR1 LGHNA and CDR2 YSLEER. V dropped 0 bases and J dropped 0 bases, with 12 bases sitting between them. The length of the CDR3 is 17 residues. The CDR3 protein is CASSQDPGGSSYNEQFF. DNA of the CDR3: TGCGCCAGCAGCCAAGATCCTGGGGGCAGCTCCTACAATGAGCAGTTCTTC.

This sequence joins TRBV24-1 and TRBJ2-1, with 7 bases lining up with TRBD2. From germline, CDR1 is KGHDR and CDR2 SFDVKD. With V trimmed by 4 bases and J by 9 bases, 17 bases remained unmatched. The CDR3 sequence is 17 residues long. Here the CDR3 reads CATSEQRGEGYTGEQFF. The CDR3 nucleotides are TGTGCCACCAGTGAACAACGGGGGGAGGGCTATACCGGTGAGCAGTTCTTC.

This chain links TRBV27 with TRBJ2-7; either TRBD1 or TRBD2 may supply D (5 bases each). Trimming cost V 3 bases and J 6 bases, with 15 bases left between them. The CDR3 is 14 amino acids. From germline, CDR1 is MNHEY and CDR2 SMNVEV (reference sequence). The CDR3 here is CASSFLPLRGEQYF. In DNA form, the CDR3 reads TGTGCCAGCAGTTTCCTCCCCTTGAGGGGCGAGCAGTACTTC.

The DNA for the CDR3 is TGTGCCAGCAGCCCAGGGACAGGGGGAGACTATGGCTACACCTTC. Its translation: CASSPGTGGDYGYTF. The chain employs TRBV11-2 and TRBJ1-2; 11 bases map to TRBD1. The J segment lost 3 bases and the V segment lost 5 bases, leaving 5 bases of the junction unmatched. CDR1 is SGHAT, CDR2 FQNNGV, per germline. The CDR3 is 15 residues long.

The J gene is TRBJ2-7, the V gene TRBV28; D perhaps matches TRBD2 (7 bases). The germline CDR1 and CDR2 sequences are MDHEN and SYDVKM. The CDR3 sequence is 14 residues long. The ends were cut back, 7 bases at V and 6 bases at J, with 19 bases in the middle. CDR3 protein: CASMRRGALGEQYF. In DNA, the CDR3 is TGTGCCAGCATGCGCCGGGGGGCCTTGGGCGAGCAGTACTTC.